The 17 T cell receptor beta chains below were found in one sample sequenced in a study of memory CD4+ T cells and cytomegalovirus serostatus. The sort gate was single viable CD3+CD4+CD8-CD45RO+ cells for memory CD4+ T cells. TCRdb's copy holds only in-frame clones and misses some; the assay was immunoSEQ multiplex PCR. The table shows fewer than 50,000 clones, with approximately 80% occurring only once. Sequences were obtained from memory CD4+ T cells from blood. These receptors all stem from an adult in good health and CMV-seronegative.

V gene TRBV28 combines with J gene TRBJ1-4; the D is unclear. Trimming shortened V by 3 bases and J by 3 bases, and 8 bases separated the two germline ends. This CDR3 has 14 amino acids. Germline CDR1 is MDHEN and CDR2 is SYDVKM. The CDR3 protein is CASSFAGANEKLFF. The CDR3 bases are TGTGCCAGCAGTTTCGCGGGAGCTAATGAAAAACTGTTTTTT.

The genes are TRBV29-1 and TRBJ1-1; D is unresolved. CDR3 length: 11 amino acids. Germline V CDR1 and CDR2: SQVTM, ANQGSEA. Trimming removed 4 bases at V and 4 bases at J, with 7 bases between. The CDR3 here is CSVAGSTEAFF. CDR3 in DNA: TGCAGCGTTGCGGGGAGCACTGAAGCTTTCTTT.

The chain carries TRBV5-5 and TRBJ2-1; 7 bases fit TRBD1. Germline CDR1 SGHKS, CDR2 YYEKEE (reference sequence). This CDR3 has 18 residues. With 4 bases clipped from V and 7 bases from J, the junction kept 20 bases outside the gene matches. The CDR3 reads CASSRQFGTGAFWNEQFF. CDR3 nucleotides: TGTGCCAGCAGCCGCCAGTTTGGAACAGGGGCTTTTTGGAATGAGCAGTTCTTC.

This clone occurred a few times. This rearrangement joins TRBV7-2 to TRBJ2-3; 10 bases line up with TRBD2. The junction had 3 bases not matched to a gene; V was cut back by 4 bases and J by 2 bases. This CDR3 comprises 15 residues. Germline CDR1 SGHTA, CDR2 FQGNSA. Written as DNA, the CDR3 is TGTGCCAGCAGCTCAAGCGGGAGGGTCACAGATACGCAGTATTTT. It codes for CASSSSGRVTDTQYF.

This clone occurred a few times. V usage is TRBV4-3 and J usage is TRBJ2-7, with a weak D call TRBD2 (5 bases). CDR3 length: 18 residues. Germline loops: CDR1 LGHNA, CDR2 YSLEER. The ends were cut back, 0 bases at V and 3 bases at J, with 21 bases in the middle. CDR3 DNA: TGCGCCAGCAGCCAAGATTTAGAGGACTCTCCACTTTACTACGAGCAGTACTTC. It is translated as CASSQDLEDSPLYYEQYF.

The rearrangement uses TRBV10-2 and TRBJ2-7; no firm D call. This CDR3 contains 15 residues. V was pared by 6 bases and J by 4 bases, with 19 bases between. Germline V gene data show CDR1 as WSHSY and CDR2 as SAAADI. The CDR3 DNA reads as TGCGCCAGCAGGCTGGGCCCCACCGCGGCATACGAGCAGTACTTC. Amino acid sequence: CASRLGPTAAYEQYF.

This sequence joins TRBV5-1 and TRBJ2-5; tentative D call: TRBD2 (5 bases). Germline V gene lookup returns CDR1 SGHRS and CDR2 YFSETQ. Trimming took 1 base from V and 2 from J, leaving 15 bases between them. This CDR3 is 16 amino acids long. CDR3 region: CASSLFPGSRQETQYF. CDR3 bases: TGCGCCAGCAGCTTGTTTCCGGGATCCAGGCAAGAGACCCAGTACTTC.

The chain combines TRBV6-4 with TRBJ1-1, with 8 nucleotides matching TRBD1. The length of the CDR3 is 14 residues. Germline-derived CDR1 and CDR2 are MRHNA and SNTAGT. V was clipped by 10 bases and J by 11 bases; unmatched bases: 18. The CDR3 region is CAITGRDRPGGAFF. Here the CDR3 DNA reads TGTGCCATCACAGGCCGGGACAGGCCCGGCGGGGCTTTCTTT.

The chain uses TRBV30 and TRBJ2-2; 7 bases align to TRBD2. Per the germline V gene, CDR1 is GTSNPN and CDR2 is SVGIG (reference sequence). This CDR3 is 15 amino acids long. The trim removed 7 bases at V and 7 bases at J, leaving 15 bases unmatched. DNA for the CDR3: TGTGCCTCCGGCCTCCGGCGGGAGACGAACGGGGAGCTGTTTTTT. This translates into CASGLRRETNGELFF.

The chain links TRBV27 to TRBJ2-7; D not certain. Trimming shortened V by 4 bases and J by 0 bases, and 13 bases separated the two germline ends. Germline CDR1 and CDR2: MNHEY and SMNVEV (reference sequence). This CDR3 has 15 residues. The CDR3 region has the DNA TGTGCCAGCAGTTGGAAGGGCCTAGGCTCCTACGAGCAGTACTTC. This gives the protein CASSWKGLGSYEQYF.

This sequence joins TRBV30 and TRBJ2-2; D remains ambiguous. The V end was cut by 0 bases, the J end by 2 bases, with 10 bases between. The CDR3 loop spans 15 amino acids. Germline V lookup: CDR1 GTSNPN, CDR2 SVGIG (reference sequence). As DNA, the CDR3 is TGTGCCTGGAGTGTAGGGCAAGCAAACACCGGGGAGCTGTTTTTT. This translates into CAWSVGQANTGELFF.

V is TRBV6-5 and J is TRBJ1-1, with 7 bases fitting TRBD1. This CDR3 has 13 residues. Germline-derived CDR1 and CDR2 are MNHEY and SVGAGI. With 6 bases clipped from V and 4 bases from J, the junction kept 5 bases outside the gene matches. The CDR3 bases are TGTGCCAGCAGACCCTCAGGGGGCACTGAAGCTTTCTTT. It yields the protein CASRPSGGTEAFF.

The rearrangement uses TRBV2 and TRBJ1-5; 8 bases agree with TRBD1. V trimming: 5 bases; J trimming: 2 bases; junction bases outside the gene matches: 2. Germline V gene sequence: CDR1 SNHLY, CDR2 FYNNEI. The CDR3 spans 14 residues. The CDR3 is CASSPDRGNQPQHF. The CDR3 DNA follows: TGTGCCAGCAGTCCGGACAGGGGCAATCAGCCCCAGCATTTT.

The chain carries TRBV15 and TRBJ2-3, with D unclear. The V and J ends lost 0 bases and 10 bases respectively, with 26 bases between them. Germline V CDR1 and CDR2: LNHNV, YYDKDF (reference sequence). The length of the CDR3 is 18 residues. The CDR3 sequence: CATSRDRRVEILPHPQYF. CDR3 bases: TGTGCCACCAGCAGAGATCGGCGTGTGGAGATCCTCCCCCATCCGCAGTATTTT.

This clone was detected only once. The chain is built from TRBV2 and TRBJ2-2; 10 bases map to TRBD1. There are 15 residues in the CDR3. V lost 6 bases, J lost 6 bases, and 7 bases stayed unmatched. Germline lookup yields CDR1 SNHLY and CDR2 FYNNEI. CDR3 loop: CASRKTGGASGELFF. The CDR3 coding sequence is TGTGCCAGCAGGAAGACAGGGGGCGCGTCCGGGGAGCTGTTTTTT. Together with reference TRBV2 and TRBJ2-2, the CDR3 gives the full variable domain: EPEVTQTPSHQVTQMGQEVILRCVPISNHLYFYWYRQILGQKVEFLVSFYNNEISEKSEIFDDQFSVERPDGSNFTLKIRSTKLEDSAMYFCASRKTGGASGELFFGEGSRLTVL.

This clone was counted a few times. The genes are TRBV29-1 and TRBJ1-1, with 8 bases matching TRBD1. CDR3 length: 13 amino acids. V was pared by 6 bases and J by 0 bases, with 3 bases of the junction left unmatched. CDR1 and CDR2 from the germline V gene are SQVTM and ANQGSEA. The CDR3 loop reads CSVHRGLNTEAFF. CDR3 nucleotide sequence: TGCAGCGTCCACAGGGGGTTGAACACTGAAGCTTTCTTT.

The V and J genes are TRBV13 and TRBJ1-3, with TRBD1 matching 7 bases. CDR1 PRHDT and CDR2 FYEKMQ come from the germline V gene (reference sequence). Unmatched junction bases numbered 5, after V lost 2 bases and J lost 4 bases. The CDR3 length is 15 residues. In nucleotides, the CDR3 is TGTGCCAGCAGCTTATTAGGGACAGCCGGAAACACCATATATTTT. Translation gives CASSLLGTAGNTIYF. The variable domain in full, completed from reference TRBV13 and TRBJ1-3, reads AAGVIQSPRHLIKEKRETATLKCYPIPRHDTVYWYQQGPGQDPQFLISFYEKMQSDKGSIPDRFSAQQFSDYHSELNMSSLELGDSALYFCASSLLGTAGNTIYFGEGSWLTVV.